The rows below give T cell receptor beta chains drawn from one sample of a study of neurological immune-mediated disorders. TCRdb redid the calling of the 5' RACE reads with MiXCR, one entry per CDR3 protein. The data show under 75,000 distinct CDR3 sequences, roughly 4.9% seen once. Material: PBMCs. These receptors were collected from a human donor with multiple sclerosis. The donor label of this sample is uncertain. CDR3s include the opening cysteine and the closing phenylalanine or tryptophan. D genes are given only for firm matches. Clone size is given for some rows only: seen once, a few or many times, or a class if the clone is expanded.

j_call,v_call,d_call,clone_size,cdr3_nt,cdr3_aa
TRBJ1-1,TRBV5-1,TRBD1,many,TGCGCCAGCAGCGACCCACAGGGGGCGGATGAAGCTTTCTTT,CASSDPQGADEAFF
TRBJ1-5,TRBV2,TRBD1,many,TGTGCCAGCAGTGGACAGGGCGGTCAGCCCCAGCATTTT,CASSGQGGQPQHF
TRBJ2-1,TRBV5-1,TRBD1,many,TGCGCCAGCAGCTCCGGGACAGGGGACGAGCAGTTCTTC,CASSSGTGDEQFF
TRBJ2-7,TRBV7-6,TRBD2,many,TGTGCCAGCAGCAACCTAGCGGGGTCCTACGAGCAGTACTTC,CASSNLAGSYEQYF
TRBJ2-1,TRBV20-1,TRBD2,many,TGCAGTGCTAGAGATCAGACGGGGCGGGGGGGCTACAATGAGCAGTTCTTC,CSARDQTGRGGYNEQFF
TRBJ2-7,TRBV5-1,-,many,TGCGCCAGCACCCTCGGGGAAGGTTCCTACGAGCAGTACTTC,CASTLGEGSYEQYF
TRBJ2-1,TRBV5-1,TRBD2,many,TGCGCCAGCAAAGGCGGGGGGGCGTACAATGAGCAGTTCTTC,CASKGGGAYNEQFF
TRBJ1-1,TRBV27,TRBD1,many,TGTGCCAGCAGTCCGGGACAGGGGGGGATGAACACTGAAGCTTTCTTT,CASSPGQGGMNTEAFF
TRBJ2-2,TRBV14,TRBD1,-,TGTGCCAGCAGCCAAGAACAGGGGAGCACCGGGGAGCTGTTTTTT,CASSQEQGSTGELFF
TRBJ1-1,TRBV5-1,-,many,TGCGCCAGCAGCTTGGTGGGACCGATGACTGAAGCTTTCTTT,CASSLVGPMTEAFF
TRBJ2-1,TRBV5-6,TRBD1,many,TGTGCCAGCAGCCCCTCCCCGACAGGGGGGGGCAATGAGCAGTTCTTC,CASSPSPTGGGNEQFF
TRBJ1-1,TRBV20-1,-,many,TGCAGTGCTCTGGGCCCCGTAACTGAAGCTTTCTTT,CSALGPVTEAFF
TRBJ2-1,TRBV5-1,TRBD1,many,TGCGCCAGCAGCTCTCGACAGGGGCCCAACAATGAGCAGTTCTTC,CASSSRQGPNNEQFF
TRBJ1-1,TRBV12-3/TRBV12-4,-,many,TGTGCCAGCAGTTTAATCGCAGCTTACACTGAAGCTTTCTTT,CASSLIAAYTEAFF
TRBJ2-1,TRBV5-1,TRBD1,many,TGCGCCAGCAGCTTGTCCGGACAGGGGGAATCGTTCTTC,CASSLSGQGESFF
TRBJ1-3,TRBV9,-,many,TGTGCCAGCAGCGTAGCAGGGGCCGACCTGGAACTGGCGGAGACCATATATTTT,CASSVAGADLELAETIYF
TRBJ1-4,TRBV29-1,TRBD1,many,TGCAGCGTTGGACAGGGGAACGAAAAACTGTTTTTT,CSVGQGNEKLFF
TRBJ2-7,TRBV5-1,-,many,TGCGCCAGCAGCGGGGGGACAGTCCCCTCCTACGAGCAGTACTTC,CASSGGTVPSYEQYF
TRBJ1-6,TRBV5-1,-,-,TGCGCCAGCAGCTTACGGTCTGATTCACCCCTCCACTTT,CASSLRSDSPLHF
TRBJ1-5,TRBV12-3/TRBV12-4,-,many,TGTGCCAGCAGTCTAGATGGGACCGGGGATAGCAATCAGCCCCAGCATTTT,CASSLDGTGDSNQPQHF
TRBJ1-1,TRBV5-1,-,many,TGCGCCAGCAGCTCGTCAGTGGACCCCATGAACACTGAAGCTTTCTTT,CASSSSVDPMNTEAFF
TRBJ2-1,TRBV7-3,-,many,TGTGCCAGCAGCTTAGGCGGGACCGGGACACGGAATGAGCAGTTCTTC,CASSLGGTGTRNEQFF
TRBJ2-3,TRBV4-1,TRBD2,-,TGCGCCAGCAGCTCCCGAGGACTAGCCGGGGAGTCGCAGTATTTT,CASSSRGLAGESQYF
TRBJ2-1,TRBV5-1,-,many,TGCGCCAGCAGCTTGCGGGGGCCTTCCTACAATGAGCAGTTCTTC,CASSLRGPSYNEQFF
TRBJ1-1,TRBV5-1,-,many,TGCGCCAGCAGCCCCCAGCAGTTCATGAACACTGAAGCTTTCTTT,CASSPQQFMNTEAFF
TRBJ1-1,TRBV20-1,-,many,TGCAGTGCTGGAGAGGGGGGGGAGGTTGAAGCTTTCTTT,CSAGEGGEVEAFF
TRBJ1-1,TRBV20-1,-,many,TGCAGTGCTAGGGGTCCGAACACTGAAGCTTTCTTT,CSARGPNTEAFF
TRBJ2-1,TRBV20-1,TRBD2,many,TGCAGTGCTAGAGATCAGGCTAGCGGGGGGGGAGGACAGTTCTTC,CSARDQASGGGGQFF
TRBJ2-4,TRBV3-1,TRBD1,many,TGTGCCAGCAGCCAAGAAATTCACAGGGGGTTCCAAAACATTCAGTACTTC,CASSQEIHRGFQNIQYF
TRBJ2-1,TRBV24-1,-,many,TGTGCCACCGGCCGAGGAACCCGGTCGTACAATGAGCAGTTCTTC,CATGRGTRSYNEQFF
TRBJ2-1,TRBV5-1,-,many,TGCGCCAGCAGCTTGAGTCCACCAATTAGTGAGCAGTTCTTC,CASSLSPPISEQFF
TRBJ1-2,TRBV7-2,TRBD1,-,TGTGCCAGCAGCTTGGGAGACAGGGGGAAAAGAAATAACTATGGCTACACCTTC,CASSLGDRGKRNNYGYTF
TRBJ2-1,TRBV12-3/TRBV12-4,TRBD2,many,TGTGCCAGCAGTATGCCTGGGGCTAGCGGACACAATGAGCAGTTCTTC,CASSMPGASGHNEQFF
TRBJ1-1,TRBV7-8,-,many,TGTGCCAGCAGCCTCTTGACGGCTGAAGCTTTCTTT,CASSLLTAEAFF
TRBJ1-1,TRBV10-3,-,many,TGTGCCATCAGTGTACAAGGGGGGAATGCGGCCTCTGAAGCTTTCTTT,CAISVQGGNAASEAFF
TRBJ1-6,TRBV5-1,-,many,TGCGCCAGCAGCTTGGCCGGTCAGGGACTCTCACCCCTCCACTTT,CASSLAGQGLSPLHF
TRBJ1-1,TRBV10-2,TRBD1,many,TGCGCCAGCAGTTCCGGGACAGGGGATCTTAGCACTGAAGCTTTCTTT,CASSSGTGDLSTEAFF
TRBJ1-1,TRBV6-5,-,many,TGTGCCAGCAGTTACTTGCCCCGACAGGCTCGGGCTTTCTTT,CASSYLPRQARAFF
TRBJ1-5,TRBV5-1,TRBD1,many,TGCGCCAGCAGCTCTGGACAGGCGAATCAGCCCCAGCATTTT,CASSSGQANQPQHF
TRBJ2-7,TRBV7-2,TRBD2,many,TGTGCCAGCAGCCCCCAACTAGCGGGATGGTACGAGCAGTACTTC,CASSPQLAGWYEQYF
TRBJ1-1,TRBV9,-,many,TGTGCCAGCAGCGTAAACTGGGTTCTGGGGACTGAAGCTTTCTTT,CASSVNWVLGTEAFF
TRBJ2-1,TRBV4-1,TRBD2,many,TGCGCCAGCAGCTTGCCGACTAGCGGGAATGAGCAGTTCTTC,CASSLPTSGNEQFF
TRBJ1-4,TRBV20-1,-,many,TGCAGTGCTAGAGATACGGGCAGGCCAACTAATGAAAAACTGTTTTTT,CSARDTGRPTNEKLFF
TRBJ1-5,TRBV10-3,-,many,TGTGCCATCCGACAGGCGGGTCAGCCCCAGCATTTT,CAIRQAGQPQHF
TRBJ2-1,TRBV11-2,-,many,TGTGCCAGCAGCTACAGGGCCCTCAACTACAATGAGCAGTTCTTC,CASSYRALNYNEQFF
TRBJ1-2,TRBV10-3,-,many,TGTGCCATCAGTGATGAACTTACAAACTATGGCTACACCTTC,CAISDELTNYGYTF
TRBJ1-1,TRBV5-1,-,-,-,CASSFYICSAEILDENTEAFF
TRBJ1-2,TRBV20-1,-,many,TGCAGTGCTAGAGAGAGGAGGGGTAGTGGCTACACCTTC,CSARERRGSGYTF
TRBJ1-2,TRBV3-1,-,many,TGTGCCAGCAGCCTCGCTTTTACAGGGCATGGCTACACCTTC,CASSLAFTGHGYTF
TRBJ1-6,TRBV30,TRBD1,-,TGTGCCTGGAGTGTCGCCGGGACAGGGAGAACGGTTTCACCCCTCCACTTT,CAWSVAGTGRTVSPLHF
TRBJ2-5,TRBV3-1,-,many,TGTGCCAGCAGCAGTTGGGGAAAAGAGACCCAGTACTTC,CASSSWGKETQYF
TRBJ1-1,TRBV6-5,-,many,TGTGCCAGTGGACGGAGCGCATTGAACACTGAAGCTTTCTTT,CASGRSALNTEAFF
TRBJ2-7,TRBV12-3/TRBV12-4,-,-,TGTGCCAGCAGTACTGGACAGATCTACGAGCAGTACTTC,CASSTGQIYEQYF
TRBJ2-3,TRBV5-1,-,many,TGCGCCAGCAGTGAGGGGACAGATACGCAGTATTTT,CASSEGTDTQYF
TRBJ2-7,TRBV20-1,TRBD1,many,TGCAGTGCTGGGACAGGGGTGGATGACTACGAGCAGTACTTC,CSAGTGVDDYEQYF
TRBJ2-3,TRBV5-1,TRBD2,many,TGCGCCAGCAGCTCGCGGGGGGGCGCAGATACGCAGTATTTT,CASSSRGGADTQYF
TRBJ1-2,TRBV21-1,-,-,TGTGCCAGCAGTAACTACACCTTC,CASSNYTF
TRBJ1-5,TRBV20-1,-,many,TGCAGTGGGACAGATAGCAATCAGCCCCAGCATTTT,CSGTDSNQPQHF
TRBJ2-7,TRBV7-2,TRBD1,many,TGTGCCAGCAGCTTGATAGGGACAGGGGGCGAGCAGTACTTC,CASSLIGTGGEQYF
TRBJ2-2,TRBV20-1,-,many,TGCAGTGCTAGAGTGCAGGGAAGCACCGGGGAGCTGTTTTTT,CSARVQGSTGELFF